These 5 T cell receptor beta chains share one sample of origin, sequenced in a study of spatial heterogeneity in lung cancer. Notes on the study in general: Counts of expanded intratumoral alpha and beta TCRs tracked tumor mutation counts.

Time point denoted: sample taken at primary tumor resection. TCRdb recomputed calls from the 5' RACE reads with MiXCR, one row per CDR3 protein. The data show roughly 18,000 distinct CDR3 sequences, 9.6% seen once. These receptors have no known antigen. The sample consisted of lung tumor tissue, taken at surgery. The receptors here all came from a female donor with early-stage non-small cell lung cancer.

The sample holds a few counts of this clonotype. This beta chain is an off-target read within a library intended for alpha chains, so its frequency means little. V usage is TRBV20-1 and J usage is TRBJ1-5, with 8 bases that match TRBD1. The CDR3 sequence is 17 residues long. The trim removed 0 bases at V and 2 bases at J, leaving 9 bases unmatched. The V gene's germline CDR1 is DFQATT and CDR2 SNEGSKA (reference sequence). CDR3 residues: CSARDLRAGGGNQPQHF. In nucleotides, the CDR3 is TGCAGTGCTAGAGATCTACGCGCAGGGGGCGGCAATCAGCCCCAGCATTTT.

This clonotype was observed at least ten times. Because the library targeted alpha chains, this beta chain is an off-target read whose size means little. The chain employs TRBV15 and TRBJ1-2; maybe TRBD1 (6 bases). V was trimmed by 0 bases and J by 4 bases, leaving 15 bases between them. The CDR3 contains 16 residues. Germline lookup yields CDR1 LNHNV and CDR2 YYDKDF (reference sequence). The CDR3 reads CATSRDRGRGAYGYTF. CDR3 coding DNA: TGTGCCACCAGCAGAGATCGGGGCAGGGGAGCCTATGGCTACACCTTC. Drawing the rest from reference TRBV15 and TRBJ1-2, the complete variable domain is DAMVIQNPRYQVTQFGKPVTLSCSQTLNHNVMYWYQQKSSQAPKLLFHYYDKDFNNEADTPDNFQSRRPNTSFCFLDIRSPGLGDTAMYLCATSRDRGRGAYGYTFGSGTRLTVV.

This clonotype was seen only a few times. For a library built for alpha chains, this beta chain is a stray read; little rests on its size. The CDR3 nucleotides are TGTGCCAGCAGTCCAGACACAGGGGTATTGGACAATGAGCAGTTCTTC. Translating gives CASSPDTGVLDNEQFF. The V call is TRBV27, the J call TRBJ2-1, with TRBD1 matching over 7 bases. CDR1 MNHEY and CDR2 SMNVEV come from the germline V gene (reference sequence). CDR3 length: 16 amino acids. With 5 bases clipped from V and 5 bases from J, the junction kept 12 bases outside the gene matches.

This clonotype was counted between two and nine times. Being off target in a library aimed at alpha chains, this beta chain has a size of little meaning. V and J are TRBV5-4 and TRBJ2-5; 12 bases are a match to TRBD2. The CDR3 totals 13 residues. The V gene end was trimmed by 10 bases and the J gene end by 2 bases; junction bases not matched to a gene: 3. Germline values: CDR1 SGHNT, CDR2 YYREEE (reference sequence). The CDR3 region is CAGGLAGQETQYF. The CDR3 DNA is TGTGCCGGAGGACTAGCGGGGCAAGAGACCCAGTACTTC.

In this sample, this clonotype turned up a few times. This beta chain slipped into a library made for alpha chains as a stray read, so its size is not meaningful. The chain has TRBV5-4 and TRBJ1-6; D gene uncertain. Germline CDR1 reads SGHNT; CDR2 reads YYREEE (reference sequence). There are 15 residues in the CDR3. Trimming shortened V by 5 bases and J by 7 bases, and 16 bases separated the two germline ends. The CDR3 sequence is CASSAGENRNSPLHF. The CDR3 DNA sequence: TGTGCCAGCAGTGCCGGGGAAAACCGAAATTCACCCCTCCACTTT. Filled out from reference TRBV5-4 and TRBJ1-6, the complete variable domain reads ETGVTQSPTHLIKTRGQQVTLRCSSQSGHNTVSWYQQALGQGPQFIFQYYREEENGRGNFPPRFSGLQFPNYSSELNVNALELDDSALYLCASSAGENRNSPLHFGNGTRLTVT.